This TCR beta chain was documented in a study of blood T cell repertoires in COVID-19. Germline V gene sequence: CDR1 SGDLS, CDR2 YYNGEE. The V end lost 4 bases, the J end lost 8 bases, and 13 bases lay between the germline ends. The CDR3 is made up of 14 amino acids. Seattle enrolled patients during active infection and tracked them longitudinally. TCRdb's table, derived via immunoSEQ multiplex PCR, lists solely in-frame clones and lacks some. The repertoire holds around 220,000 clones, with roughly 80% as singletons. The sample consisted of peripheral blood. The chain joins TRBV9 to TRBJ1-6; D possibly corresponds to TRBD1 (6 bases). This receptor was identified in a woman older than 75 with COVID-19, enrolled during active disease. CDR3 loop: CASSIRQEDSPLHF. Here the CDR3 DNA reads TGTGCCAGCAGCATCCGACAGGAGGATTCACCCCTCCACTTT.